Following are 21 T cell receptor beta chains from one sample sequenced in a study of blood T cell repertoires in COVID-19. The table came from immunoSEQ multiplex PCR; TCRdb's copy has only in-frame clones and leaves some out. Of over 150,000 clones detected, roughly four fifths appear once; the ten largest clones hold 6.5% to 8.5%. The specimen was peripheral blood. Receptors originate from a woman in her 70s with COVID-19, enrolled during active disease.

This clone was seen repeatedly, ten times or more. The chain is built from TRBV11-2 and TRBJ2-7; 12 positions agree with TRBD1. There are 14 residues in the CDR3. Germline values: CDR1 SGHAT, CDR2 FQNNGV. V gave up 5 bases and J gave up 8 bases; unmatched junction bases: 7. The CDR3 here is CASSPGQGAHKQYF. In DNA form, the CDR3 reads TGTGCCAGCAGCCCGGGACAGGGGGCGCATAAGCAGTACTTC.

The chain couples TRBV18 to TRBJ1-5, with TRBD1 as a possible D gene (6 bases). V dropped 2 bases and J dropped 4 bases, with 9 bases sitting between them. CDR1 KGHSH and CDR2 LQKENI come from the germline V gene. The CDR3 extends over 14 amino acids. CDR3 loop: CASSPDRPNQPQHF. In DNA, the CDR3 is TGTGCCAGCTCACCAGACAGGCCTAATCAGCCCCAGCATTTT.

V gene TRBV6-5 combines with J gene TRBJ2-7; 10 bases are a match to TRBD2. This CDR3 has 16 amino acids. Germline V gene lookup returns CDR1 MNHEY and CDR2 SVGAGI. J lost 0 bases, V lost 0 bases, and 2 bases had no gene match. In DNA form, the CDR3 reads TGTGCCAGCAGTTACTCGGGACTAGCGCACTCCTACGAGCAGTACTTC. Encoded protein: CASSYSGLAHSYEQYF.

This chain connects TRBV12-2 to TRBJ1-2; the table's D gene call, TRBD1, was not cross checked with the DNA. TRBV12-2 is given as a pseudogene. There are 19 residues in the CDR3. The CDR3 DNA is TGTGCAAGTCGCTTAGAGGGAAATATAACAGGGCGCAGACTCTATGGCTACACCTTC. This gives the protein CASRLEGNITGRRLYGYTF.

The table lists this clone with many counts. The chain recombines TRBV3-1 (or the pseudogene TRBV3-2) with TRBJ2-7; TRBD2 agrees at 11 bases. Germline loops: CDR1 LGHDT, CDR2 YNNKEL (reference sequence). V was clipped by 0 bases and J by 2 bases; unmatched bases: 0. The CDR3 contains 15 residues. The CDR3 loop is CASSQELAGAYEQYF. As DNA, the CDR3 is TGTGCCAGCAGCCAAGAACTAGCGGGAGCCTACGAGCAGTACTTC.

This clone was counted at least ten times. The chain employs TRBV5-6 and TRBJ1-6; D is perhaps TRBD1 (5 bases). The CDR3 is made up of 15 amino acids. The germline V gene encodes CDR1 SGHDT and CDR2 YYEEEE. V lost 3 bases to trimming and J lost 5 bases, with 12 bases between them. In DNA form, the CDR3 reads TGTGCCAGCAGCTCGGGGACTCTTGATAATTCACCCCTCCACTTT. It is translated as CASSSGTLDNSPLHF. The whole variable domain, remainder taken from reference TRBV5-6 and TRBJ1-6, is DAGVTQSPTHLIKTRGQQVTLRCSPKSGHDTVSWYQQALGQGPQFIFQYYEEEERQRGNFPDRFSGHQFPNYSSELNVNALLLGDSALYLCASSSGTLDNSPLHFGNGTRLTVT.

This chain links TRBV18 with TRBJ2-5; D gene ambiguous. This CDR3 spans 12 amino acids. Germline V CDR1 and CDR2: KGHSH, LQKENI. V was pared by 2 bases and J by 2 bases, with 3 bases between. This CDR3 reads CASSPTQETQYF. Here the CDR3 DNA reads TGTGCCAGCTCACCAACTCAAGAGACCCAGTACTTC.

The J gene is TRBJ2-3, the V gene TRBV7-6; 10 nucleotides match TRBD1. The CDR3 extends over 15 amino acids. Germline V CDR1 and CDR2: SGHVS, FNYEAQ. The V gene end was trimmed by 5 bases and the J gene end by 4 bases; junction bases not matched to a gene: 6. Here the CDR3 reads CASSRPTGGSDTQYF. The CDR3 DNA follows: TGTGCCAGCAGCCGACCGACAGGGGGCTCAGATACGCAGTATTTT.

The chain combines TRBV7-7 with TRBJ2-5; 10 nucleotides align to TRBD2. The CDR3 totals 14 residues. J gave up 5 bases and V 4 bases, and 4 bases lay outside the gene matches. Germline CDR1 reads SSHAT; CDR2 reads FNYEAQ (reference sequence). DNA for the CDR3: TGTGCCAGCAGCTCTAGCGGGAGAGTGGAGACCCAGTACTTC. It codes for CASSSSGRVETQYF.

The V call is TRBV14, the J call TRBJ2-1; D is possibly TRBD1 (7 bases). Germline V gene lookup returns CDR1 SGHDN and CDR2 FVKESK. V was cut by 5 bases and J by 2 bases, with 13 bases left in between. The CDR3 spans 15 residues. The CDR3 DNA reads TGTGCCAGCAGCTGGAGGGGGCAAACCTACAATGAGCAGTTCTTC. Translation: CASSWRGQTYNEQFF.

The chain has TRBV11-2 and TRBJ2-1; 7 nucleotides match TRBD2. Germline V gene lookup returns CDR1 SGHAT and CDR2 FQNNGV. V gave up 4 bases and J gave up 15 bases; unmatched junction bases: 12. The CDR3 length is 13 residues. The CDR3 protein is CASSSPGAGRVFF. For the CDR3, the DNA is TGTGCCAGCAGCTCCCCCGGAGCGGGGAGGGTGTTCTTC.

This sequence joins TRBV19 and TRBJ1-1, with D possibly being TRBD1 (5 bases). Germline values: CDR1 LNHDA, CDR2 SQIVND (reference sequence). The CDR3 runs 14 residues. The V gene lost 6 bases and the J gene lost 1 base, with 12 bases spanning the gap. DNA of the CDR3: TGTGCCAGTAGCCTGGGGGGTTGGAACACTGAAGCTTTCTTT. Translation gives CASSLGGWNTEAFF. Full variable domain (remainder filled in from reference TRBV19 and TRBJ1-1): DGGITQSPKYLFRKEGQNVTLSCEQNLNHDAMYWYRQDPGQGLRLIYYSQIVNDFQKGDIAEGYSVSREKKESFPLTVTSAQKNPTAFYLCASSLGGWNTEAFFGQGTRLTVV.

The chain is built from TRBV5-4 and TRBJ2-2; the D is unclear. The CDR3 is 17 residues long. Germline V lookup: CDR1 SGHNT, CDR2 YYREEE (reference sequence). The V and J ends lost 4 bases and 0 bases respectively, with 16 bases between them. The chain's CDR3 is CASSRSHTGSNTGELFF. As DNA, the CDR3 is TGTGCCAGCAGCCGAAGTCACACCGGGTCGAACACCGGGGAGCTGTTTTTT.

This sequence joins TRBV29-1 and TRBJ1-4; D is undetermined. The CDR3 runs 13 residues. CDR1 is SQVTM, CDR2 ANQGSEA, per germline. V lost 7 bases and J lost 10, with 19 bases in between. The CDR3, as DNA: TGCAGCGCCGGAAATGAGGGAGCAGGAAAACTGTTTTTT. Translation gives CSAGNEGAGKLFF.

For the CDR3, the DNA is TGTGCCAGCAGACCCTCCTTCCTGAGTGAAAAACTGTTTTTT. Amino acid sequence: CASRPSFLSEKLFF. V usage is TRBV6-5 and J usage is TRBJ1-4; D call uncertain. V was cut by 6 bases and J by 7 bases, with 15 bases left in between. The CDR3 extends over 14 amino acids. The V gene's germline CDR1 is MNHEY and CDR2 SVGAGI.

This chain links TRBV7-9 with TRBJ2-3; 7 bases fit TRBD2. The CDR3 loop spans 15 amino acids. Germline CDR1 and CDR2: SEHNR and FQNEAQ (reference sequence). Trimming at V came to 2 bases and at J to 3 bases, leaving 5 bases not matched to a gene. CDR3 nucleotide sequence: TGTGCCAGCAGCTTAAGCGGGGCTGGAACAGATACGCAGTATTTT. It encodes CASSLSGAGTDTQYF.

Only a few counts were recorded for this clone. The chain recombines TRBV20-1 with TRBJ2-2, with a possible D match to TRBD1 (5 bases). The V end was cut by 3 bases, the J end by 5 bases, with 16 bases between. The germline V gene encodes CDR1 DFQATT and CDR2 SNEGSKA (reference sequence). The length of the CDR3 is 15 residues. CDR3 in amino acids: CSASGGRGVTGELFF. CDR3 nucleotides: TGCAGTGCTAGTGGCGGAAGGGGTGTTACCGGGGAGCTGTTTTTT.

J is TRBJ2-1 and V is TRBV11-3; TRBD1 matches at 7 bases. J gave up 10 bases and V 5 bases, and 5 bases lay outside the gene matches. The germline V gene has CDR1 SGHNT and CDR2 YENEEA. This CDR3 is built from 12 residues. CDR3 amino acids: CASSTQGGEQFF. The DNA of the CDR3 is TGTGCCAGCAGCACCCAAGGGGGCGAGCAGTTCTTC.

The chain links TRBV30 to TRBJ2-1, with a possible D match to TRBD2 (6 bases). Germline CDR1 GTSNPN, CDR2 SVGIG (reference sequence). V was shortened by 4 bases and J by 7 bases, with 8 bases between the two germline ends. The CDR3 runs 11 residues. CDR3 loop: CAWNRGNEQFF. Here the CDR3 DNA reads TGTGCCTGGAACCGGGGGAATGAGCAGTTCTTC.

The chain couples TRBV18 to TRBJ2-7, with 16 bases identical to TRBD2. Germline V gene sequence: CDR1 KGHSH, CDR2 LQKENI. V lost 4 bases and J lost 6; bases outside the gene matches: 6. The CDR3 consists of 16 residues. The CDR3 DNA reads TGTGCCAGCTCACAGGGACTAGCGGGAGGGCTACCCGAGCAGTACTTC. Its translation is CASSQGLAGGLPEQYF.

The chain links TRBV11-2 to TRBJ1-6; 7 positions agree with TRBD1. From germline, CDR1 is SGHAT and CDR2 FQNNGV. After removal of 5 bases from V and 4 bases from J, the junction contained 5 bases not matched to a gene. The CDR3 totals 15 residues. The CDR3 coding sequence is TGTGCCAGCAGCCCGGGACAGACTTATAATTCACCCCTCCACTTT. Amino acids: CASSPGQTYNSPLHF.